One T cell receptor beta chain is described in this entry. This clonotype was picked up a small number of times. It lacks a known antigen. No quality values exist for individual bases; no much larger clone is one base distant. This specimen's treatment or condition label, per the study, means: allogeneic hematopoietic cell transplantation with graft depleted of TCRalphabeta T cells and CD19 B cells. Transplant recipients were children who received TCRalphabeta/CD19-depleted allogeneic hematopoietic cell grafts. The library came from PCR. The sequencer listed for this sample is Illumina HiSeq 2500. TCR libraries were prepared with molecular barcoding, using unique molecular identifiers to normalize TCRbeta repertoire quantification. TCRdb reran the public reads through fastp at Q25 and MiXCR, keeping productive beta chains. Here each entry gathers all rows of one CDR3 protein and keeps the most common genes and DNA. The sample contains 550,000 to 600,000 distinct CDR3 sequences, roughly 23% of them found a single time. Roughly an eighth of the sample belongs to the ten largest clones.

This sample was taken from a study of T-cell reconstitution after alpha-beta-depleted transplantation in children (dated by TCRdb to the mid-2010s). In terms of the full investigation: Using TCR repertoire profiling, the study followed T-cell immune reconstitution in a quantitative way in children after TCRalphabeta/CD19-depleted allogeneic hematopoietic cell transplantation.

What the research found in general, with its limitations: Over subsequent months, a decline in hyperexpanded clone frequencies was noted, and after one year, T-cell counts and TCRbeta diversity were mostly ascribed to newly produced T cells. About two months after transplant, the apparently early recovery of alphabetaT-cell counts reportedly depended on just several hundred clones that had expanded rapidly and came from non-depleted graft cells. In some patients, high TCRbeta diversity at day 60 was attributed to recipient T cells and intrathymic progenitors that had survived conditioning.

The sample in question was PBMCs, mostly from graft donor cells, obtained 360 days after TCRalphabeta/CD19-depleted stem cell transplant. The source of this sequence is a boy under two years old who had a stem cell transplant for acute myeloid leukemia, so the T cells may come from the graft donor.

CDR3 protein: CASSRSGTSGSYEQYV. The DNA sequence is as follows: TGTGCCAGCAGCCGTTCTGGGACTAGCGGATCTTACGAGCAGTACGTC. The chain uses TRBV7-2 and TRBJ2-7, with 11 central nucleotides matching TRBD2. In the germline V gene, CDR1 corresponds to SGHTA and CDR2 to FQGNSA. V and J are trimmed by 5 bases and 4 bases, and the gene matches miss 10 bases of the junction. The CDR3, cysteine through valine, is 16 amino acids long. CDR3 DNA only is kept here, 48 bases in frame from base 1.